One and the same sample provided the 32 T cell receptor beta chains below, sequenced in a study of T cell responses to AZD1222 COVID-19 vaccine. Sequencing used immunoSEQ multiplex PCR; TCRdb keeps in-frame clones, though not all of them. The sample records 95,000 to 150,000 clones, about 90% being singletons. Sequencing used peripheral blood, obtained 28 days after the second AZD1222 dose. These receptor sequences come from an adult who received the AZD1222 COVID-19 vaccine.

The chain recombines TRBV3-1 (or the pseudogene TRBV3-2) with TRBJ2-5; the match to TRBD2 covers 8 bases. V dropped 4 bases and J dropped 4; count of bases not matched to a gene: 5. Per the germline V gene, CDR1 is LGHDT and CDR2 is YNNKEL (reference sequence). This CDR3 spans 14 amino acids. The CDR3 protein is CASSLSGGGETQYF. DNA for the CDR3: TGTGCCAGCAGCCTCAGCGGGGGAGGAGAGACCCAGTACTTC.

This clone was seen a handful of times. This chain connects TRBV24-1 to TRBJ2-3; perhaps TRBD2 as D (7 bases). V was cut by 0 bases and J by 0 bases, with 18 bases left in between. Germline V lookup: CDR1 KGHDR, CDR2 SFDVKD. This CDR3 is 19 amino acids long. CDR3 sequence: CATSDLGTTGTKSTDTQYF. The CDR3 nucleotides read TGTGCCACCAGTGATTTGGGGACAACCGGGACTAAAAGCACAGATACGCAGTATTTT.

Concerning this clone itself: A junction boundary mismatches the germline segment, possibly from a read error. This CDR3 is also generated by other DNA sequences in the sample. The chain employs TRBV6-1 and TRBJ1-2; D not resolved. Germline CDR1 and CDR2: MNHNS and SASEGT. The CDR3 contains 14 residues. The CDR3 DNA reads TGTGCCAGTAGTGAAGCTAGAGGGAACTATGGCTACACCTTC. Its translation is CASSEARGNYGYTF.

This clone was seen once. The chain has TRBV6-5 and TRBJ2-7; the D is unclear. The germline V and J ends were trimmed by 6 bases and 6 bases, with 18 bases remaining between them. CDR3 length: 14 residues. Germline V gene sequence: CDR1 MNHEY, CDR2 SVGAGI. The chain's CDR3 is CASRSLPGSREQYF. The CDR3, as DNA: TGTGCCAGCAGATCATTACCAGGCAGTCGCGAGCAGTACTTC.

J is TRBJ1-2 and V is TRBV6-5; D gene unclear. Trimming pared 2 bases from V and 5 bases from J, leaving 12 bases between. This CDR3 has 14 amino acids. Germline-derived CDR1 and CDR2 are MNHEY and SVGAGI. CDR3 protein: CASSYRGQGYGYTF. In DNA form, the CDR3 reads TGTGCCAGCAGTTACCGTGGCCAAGGATATGGCTACACCTTC.

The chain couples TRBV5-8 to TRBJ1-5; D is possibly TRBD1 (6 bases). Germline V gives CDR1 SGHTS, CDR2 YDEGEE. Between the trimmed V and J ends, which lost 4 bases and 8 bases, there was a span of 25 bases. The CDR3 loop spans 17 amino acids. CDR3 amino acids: CASSATFHSGAREPQHF. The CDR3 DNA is TGTGCCAGCAGCGCCACCTTCCACTCGGGGGCCCGGGAGCCCCAGCATTTT.

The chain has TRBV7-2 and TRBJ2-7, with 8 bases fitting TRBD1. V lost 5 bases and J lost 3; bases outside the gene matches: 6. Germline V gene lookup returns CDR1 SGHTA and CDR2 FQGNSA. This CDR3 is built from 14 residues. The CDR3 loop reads CASSPAGQGYEQYF. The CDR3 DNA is TGTGCCAGCAGCCCAGCAGGACAGGGCTACGAGCAGTACTTC.

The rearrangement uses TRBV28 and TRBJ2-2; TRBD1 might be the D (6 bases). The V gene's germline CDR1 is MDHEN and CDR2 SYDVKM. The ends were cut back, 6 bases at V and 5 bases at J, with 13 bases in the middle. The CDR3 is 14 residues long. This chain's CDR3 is CASSTGRNTGELFF. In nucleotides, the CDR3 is TGTGCCAGCAGCACAGGGCGAAATACCGGGGAGCTGTTTTTT.

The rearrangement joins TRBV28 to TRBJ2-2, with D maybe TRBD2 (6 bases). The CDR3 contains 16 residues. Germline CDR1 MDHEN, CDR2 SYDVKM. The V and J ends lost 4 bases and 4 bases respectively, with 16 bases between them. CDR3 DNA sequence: TGTGCCAGCAGTTCCGTGCGGGGCAAAGGCACCGGGGAGCTGTTTTTT. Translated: CASSSVRGKGTGELFF.

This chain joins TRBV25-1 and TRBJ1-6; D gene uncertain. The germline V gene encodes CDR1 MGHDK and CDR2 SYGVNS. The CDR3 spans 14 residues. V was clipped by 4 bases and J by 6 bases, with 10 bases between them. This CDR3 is CASSGTVANSPLHF. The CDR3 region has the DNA TGTGCCAGCAGTGGAACGGTAGCTAATTCACCCCTCCACTTT.

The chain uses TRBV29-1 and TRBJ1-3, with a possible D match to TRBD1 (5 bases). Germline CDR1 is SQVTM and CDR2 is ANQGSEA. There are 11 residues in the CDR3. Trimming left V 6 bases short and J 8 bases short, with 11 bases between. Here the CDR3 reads CSVGDLDTIYF. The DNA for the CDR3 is TGCAGCGTGGGGGACTTGGACACCATATATTTT.

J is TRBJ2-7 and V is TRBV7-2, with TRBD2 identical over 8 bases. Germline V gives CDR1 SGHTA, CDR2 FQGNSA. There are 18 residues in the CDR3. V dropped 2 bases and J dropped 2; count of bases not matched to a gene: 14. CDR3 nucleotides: TGTGCCAGCAGCTTATACCTCGTGGGCCTTAGCGGGGCCTACGAGCAGTACTTC. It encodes CASSLYLVGLSGAYEQYF.

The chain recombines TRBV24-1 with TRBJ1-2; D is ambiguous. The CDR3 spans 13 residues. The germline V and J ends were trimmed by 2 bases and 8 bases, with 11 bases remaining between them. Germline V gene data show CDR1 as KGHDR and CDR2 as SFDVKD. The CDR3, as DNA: TGTGCCACCAGTGATTGGAACAAGAGAGGCTACACCTTC. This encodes CATSDWNKRGYTF.

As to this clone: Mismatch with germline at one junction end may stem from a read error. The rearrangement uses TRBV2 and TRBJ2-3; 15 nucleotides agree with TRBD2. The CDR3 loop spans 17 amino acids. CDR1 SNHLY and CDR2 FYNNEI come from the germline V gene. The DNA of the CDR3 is TGTGCCAGCAGGGAAGGACTAGCGGGAGGGATTGTCGATACGCAGTATTTT. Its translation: CASREGLAGGIVDTQYF.

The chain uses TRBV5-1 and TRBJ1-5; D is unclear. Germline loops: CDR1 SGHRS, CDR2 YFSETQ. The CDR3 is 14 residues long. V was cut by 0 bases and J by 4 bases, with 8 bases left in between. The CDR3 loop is CASSLAFGNQPQHF. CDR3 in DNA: TGCGCCAGCAGCTTGGCCTTTGGGAATCAGCCCCAGCATTTT.

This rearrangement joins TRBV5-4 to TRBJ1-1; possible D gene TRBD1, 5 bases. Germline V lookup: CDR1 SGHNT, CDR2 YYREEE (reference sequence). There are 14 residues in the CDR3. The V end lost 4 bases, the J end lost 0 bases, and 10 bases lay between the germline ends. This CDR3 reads CASSHDRVNTEAFF. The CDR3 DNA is TGTGCCAGCAGCCACGACAGAGTGAACACTGAAGCTTTCTTT.

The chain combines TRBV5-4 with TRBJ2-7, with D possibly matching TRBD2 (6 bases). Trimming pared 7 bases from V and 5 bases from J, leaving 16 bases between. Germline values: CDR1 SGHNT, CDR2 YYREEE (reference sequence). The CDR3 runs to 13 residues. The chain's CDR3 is CASGIGGFNEQYF. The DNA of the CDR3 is TGTGCCAGCGGGATAGGAGGGTTTAACGAGCAGTACTTC. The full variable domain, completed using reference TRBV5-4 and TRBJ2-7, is ETGVTQSPTHLIKTRGQQVTLRCSSQSGHNTVSWYQQALGQGPQFIFQYYREEENGRGNFPPRFSGLQFPNYSSELNVNALELDDSALYLCASGIGGFNEQYFGPGTRLTVT.

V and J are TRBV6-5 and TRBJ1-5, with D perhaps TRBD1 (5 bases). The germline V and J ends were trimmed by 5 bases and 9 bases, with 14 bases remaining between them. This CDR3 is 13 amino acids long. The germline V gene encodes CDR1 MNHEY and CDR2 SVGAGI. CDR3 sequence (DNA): TGTGCCAGCAGTCAGGACACCGCGGGGCCCCAGCATTTT. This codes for CASSQDTAGPQHF.

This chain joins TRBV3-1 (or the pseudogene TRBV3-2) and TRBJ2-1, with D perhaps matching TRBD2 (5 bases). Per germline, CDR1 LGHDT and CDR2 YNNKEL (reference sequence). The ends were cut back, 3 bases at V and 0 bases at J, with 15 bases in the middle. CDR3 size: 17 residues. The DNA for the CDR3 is TGTGCCAGCAGCCACCTCCTTAGCGTAAGCTCCTACAATGAGCAGTTCTTC. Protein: CASSHLLSVSSYNEQFF.

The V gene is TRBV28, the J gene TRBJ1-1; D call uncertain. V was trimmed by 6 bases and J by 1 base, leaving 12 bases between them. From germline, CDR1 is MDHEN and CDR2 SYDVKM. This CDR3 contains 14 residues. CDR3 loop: CASSLNLRNTEAFF. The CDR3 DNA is TGTGCCAGCAGCCTGAATTTAAGGAACACTGAAGCTTTCTTT.

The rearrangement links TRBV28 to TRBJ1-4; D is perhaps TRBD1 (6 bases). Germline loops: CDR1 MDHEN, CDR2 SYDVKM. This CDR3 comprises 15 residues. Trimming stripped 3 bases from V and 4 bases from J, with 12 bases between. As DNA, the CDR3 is TGTGCCAGCAGTTTCGGGGGGCTGGGTAATGAAAAACTGTTTTTT. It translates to CASSFGGLGNEKLFF.

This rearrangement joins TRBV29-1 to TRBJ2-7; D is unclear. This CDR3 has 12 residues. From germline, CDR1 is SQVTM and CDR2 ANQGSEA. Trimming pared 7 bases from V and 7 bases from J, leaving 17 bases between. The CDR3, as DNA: TGCAGCGGACTCAGTGCGACGCGAGAGCAGTACTTC. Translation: CSGLSATREQYF.

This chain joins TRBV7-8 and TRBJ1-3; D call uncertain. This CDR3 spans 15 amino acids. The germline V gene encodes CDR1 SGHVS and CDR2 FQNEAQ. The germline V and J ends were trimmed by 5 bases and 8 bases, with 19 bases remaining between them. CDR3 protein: CASSPTTSVRYTIYF. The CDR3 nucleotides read TGTGCCAGCAGCCCTACGACCTCCGTCCGTTACACCATATATTTT. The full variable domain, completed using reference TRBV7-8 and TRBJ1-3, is GAGVSQSPRYKVAKRGQDVALRCDPISGHVSLFWYQQALGQGPEFLTYFQNEAQLDKSGLPSDRFFAERPEGSVSTLKIQRTQQEDSAVYLCASSPTTSVRYTIYFGEGSWLTVV.

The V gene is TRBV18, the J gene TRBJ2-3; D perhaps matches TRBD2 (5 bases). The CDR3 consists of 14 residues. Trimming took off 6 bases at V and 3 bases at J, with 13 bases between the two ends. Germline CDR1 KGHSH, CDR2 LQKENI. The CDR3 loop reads CASSPLGLTDTQYF. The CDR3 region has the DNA TGTGCCAGCTCCCCTCTTGGACTTACAGATACGCAGTATTTT.

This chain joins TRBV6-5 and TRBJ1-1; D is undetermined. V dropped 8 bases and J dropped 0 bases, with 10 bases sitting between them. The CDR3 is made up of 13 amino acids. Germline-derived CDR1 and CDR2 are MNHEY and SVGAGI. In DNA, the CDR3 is TGTGCCAGCTCCAAGACGGTGAACACTGAAGCTTTCTTT. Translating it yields CASSKTVNTEAFF.

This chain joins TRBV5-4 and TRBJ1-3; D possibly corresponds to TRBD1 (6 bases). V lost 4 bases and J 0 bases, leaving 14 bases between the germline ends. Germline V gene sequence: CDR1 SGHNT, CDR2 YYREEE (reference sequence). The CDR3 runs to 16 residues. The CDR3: CASSPGVSSSGNTIYF. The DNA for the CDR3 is TGTGCCAGCAGCCCAGGGGTCTCGAGCTCTGGAAACACCATATATTTT.

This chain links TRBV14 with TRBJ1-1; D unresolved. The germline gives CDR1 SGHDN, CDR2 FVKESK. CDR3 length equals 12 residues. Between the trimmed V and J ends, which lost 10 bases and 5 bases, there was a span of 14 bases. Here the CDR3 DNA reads TGTGCCACCGAAGAGTTAGGGACTGAAGCTTTCTTT. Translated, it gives CATEELGTEAFF.

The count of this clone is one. The CDR3 region has the DNA TGTGCCAGCCAGGACAACTTTTGGGGCTACACCTTC. It yields the protein CASQDNFWGYTF. The rearrangement uses TRBV5-6 and TRBJ1-2; D perhaps matches TRBD1 (5 bases). The germline gives CDR1 SGHDT, CDR2 YYEEEE. CDR3 length: 12 residues. With 7 bases removed from V and 8 bases from J, the gap between germline ends came to 15 bases.

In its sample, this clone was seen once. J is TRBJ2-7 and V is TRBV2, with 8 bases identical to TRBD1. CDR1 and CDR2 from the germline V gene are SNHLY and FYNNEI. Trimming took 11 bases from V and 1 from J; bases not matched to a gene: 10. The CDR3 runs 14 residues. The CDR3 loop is CALRGQEGSYEQYF. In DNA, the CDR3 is TGTGCCCTGCGGGGACAGGAGGGGTCCTACGAGCAGTACTTC. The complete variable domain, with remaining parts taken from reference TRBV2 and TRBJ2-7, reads EPEVTQTPSHQVTQMGQEVILRCVPISNHLYFYWYRQILGQKVEFLVSFYNNEISEKSEIFDDQFSVERPDGSNFTLKIRSTKLEDSAMYFCALRGQEGSYEQYFGPGTRLTVT.

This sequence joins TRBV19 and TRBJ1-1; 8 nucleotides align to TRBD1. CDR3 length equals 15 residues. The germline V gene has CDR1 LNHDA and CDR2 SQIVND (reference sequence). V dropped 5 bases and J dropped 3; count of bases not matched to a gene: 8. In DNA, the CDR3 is TGTGCCAGTAGTCCGTTGGACAGGGCGTACACTGAAGCTTTCTTT. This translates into CASSPLDRAYTEAFF.

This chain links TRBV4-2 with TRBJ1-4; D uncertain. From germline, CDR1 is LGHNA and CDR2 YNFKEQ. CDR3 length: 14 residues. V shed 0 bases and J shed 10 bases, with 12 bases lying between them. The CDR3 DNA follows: TGTGCCAGCAGCCAAGATTCGGCGTCAGGAAAACTGTTTTTT. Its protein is CASSQDSASGKLFF.

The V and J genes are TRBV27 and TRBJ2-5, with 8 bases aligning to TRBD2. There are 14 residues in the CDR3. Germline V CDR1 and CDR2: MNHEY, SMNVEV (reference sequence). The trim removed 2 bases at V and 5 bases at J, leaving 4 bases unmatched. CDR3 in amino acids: CASSLRTSSETQYF. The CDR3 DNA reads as TGTGCCAGCAGTTTAAGGACTAGCTCGGAGACCCAGTACTTC.